This T cell receptor beta chain was sequenced in a study of blood T cells in healthy people across ages. Overall study findings and caveats: The study found more naive CD4+ cells and higher diversity in long-lived than aged donors.

CDR1 is MRHNA and CDR2 is SNTAGT in the germline V gene. This CDR3 contains 18 residues. The J segment lost 0 bases and the V segment lost 8 bases, leaving 16 bases of the junction unmatched. Of note for this clonotype: Its antigen is undetermined.

Sample-barcoded 5' priming and a J-beta primer mix drove a second PCR of about 7 to 11 cycles. Using its own MiXCR run on the 5' RACE reads, TCRdb lists one record per CDR3 protein. The repertoire includes roughly 730,000 distinct CDR3 sequences, roughly 56% of them detected once, and roughly 24% sits in the top ten. Total RNA, at least 5.5 micrograms per sample, came from PBMCs. The chain employs TRBV6-4 and TRBJ2-3, with 8 bases lining up with TRBD2. What was sequenced was blood. The TCR was taken from a man aged 35-49 years in good health. The CDR3 DNA reads TGTGCCAGCCAAAGTTCGAGACTAGCGAACCCTAGCACAGATACGCAGTATTTT. This translates into CASQSSRLANPSTDTQYF.